The T cell receptor beta chain described here comes from a study of OX40 agonist ivuxolimab in advanced cancers. Study information: Patients in the trial were receiving intravenous ivuxolimab every 2 weeks, at doses of 0.01 to 10 mg/kg. Anti-PD-1, anti-PD-L1 or anti-CTLA-4 therapy given earlier was allowed, and about 38% had some. Overall study findings and caveats: More expanded clones were found, on average, in CD8+ than in CD4+ T cells.

This clone is labeled hyperexpanded (1% or more). Its antigen is currently unknown. Looked up from germline, CDR1 is LNHDA and CDR2 is SQIVND (reference sequence). CDR3 length equals 14 residues. Trimming at V came to 7 bases and at J to 3 bases, leaving 8 bases not matched to a gene. The repertoire was sequenced with immunoSEQ multiplex PCR; TCRdb's copy has only in-frame clones and lacks some. Of under 85,000 clones in the sample, 94% are singletons; the top ten hold approximately 10%. The V call is TRBV19, the J call TRBJ1-1; 7 nucleotides match TRBD1. Sample: CD4+ or CD8+ T cells sorted from blood, taken in a trial of the OX40 agonist ivuxolimab. This TCR was recovered from an adult with an advanced solid tumor such as melanoma, head and neck, liver or kidney cancer. The CDR3 DNA follows: TGTGCCAGTACCGACAGGGACAGCTACACTGAAGCTTTCTTT. Amino acids: CASTDRDSYTEAFF.